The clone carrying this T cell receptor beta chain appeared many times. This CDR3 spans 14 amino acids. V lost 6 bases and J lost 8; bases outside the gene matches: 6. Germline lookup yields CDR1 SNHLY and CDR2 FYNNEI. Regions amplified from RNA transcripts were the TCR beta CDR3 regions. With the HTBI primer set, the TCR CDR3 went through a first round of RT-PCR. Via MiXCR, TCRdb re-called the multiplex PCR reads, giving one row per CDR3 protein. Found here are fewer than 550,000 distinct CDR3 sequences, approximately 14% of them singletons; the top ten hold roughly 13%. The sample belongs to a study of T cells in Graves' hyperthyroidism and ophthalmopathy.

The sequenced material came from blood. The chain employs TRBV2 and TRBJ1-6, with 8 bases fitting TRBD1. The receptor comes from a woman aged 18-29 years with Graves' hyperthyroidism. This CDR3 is CASSPDRGYSPLHF. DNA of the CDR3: TGTGCCAGCAGCCCCGACAGGGGTTATTCACCCCTCCACTTT.